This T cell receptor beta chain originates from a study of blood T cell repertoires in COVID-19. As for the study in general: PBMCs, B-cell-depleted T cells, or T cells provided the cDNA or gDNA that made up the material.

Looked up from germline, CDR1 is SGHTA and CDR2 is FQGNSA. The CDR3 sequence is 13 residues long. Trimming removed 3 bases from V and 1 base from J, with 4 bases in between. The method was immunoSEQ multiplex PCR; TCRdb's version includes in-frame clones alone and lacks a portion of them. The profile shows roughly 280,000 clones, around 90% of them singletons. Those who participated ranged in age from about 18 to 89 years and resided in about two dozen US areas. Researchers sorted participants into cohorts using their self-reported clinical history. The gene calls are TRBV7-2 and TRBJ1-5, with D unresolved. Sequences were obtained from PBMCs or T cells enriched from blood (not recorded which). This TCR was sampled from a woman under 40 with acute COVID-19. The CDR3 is CASSFESNQPQHF. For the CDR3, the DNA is TGTGCCAGCAGCTTTGAGAGCAATCAGCCCCAGCATTTT.